Shown below are 27 T cell receptor beta chains from a single sample sequenced in a study of CD8 T cell repertoires and HIV-1 epitope variants. Antigens of these TCRs are unknown. Sequencing used immunoSEQ multiplex PCR; TCRdb keeps in-frame clones, though not all of them. Of around 1,200 clones listed, about three fifths are singletons. The sequencing input was cultured CD8+ T cells derived from PBMCs. The receptors originated from a male donor with HIV.

By frequency in the sample, this clone is large. This rearrangement joins TRBV4-3 to TRBJ1-2; D remains ambiguous. Trimming shortened V by 0 bases and J by 3 bases, and 14 bases separated the two germline ends. The CDR3 totals 16 residues. CDR1 LGHNA and CDR2 YSLEER come from the germline V gene. This chain's CDR3 is CASSQDPVELDYGYTF. CDR3 in DNA: TGCGCCAGCAGCCAAGATCCCGTCGAACTCGACTATGGCTACACCTTC.

The V and J genes are TRBV19 and TRBJ2-7; D is undetermined. Germline V CDR1 and CDR2: LNHDA, SQIVND (reference sequence). CDR3 length: 13 residues. V dropped 3 bases and J dropped 5 bases, with 11 bases sitting between them. The CDR3 spells CASSIALGNEQYF. CDR3 bases: TGTGCCAGTAGTATTGCTTTGGGGAACGAGCAGTACTTC. Variable domain in full (rest from reference TRBV19 and TRBJ2-7): DGGITQSPKYLFRKEGQNVTLSCEQNLNHDAMYWYRQDPGQGLRLIYYSQIVNDFQKGDIAEGYSVSREKKESFPLTVTSAQKNPTAFYLCASSIALGNEQYFGPGTRLTVT.

The rearrangement links TRBV28 to TRBJ2-1; D remains ambiguous. The CDR3 length is 13 residues. The ends were cut back, 5 bases at V and 5 bases at J, with 10 bases in the middle. The germline V gene encodes CDR1 MDHEN and CDR2 SYDVKM. CDR3 sequence (DNA): TGTGCCAGCAGTCTGAGCAGTCACAATGAGCAGTTCTTC. Amino acids: CASSLSSHNEQFF.

This sequence joins TRBV2 and TRBJ1-2, with 8 bases lining up with TRBD1. Germline V gives CDR1 SNHLY, CDR2 FYNNEI. The CDR3 is made up of 14 amino acids. V shed 6 bases and J 8 bases; nucleotides not matched to a gene: 11. CDR3 amino acids: CASSLGQGLLGYTF. The CDR3, as DNA: TGTGCCAGCAGCCTAGGACAGGGACTGTTGGGCTACACCTTC.

The sample holds a few counts of this clone. The chain couples TRBV14 to TRBJ1-6; possible D gene TRBD1, 5 bases. The CDR3 totals 16 residues. Germline V gene sequence: CDR1 SGHDN, CDR2 FVKESK. V lost 0 bases, J lost 2 bases, and 8 bases lay in between. This chain's CDR3 is CASSQEWGAYNSPLHF. The CDR3, as DNA: TGTGCCAGCAGCCAAGAGTGGGGGGCCTATAATTCACCCCTCCACTTT.

V is TRBV7-8 and J is TRBJ2-6; unclear D gene. The CDR3 has 14 amino acids. The germline V gene encodes CDR1 SGHVS and CDR2 FQNEAQ. The V gene lost 2 bases and the J gene lost 4 bases, with 6 bases spanning the gap. The CDR3: CASSLSPGANVLTF. CDR3 nucleotide sequence: TGTGCCAGCAGCTTAAGCCCAGGGGCCAACGTCCTGACTTTC. Looking up the rest from reference TRBV7-8 and TRBJ2-6 gives the full variable domain: GAGVSQSPRYKVAKRGQDVALRCDPISGHVSLFWYQQALGQGPEFLTYFQNEAQLDKSGLPSDRFFAERPEGSVSTLKIQRTQQEDSAVYLCASSLSPGANVLTFGAGSRLTVL.

This clone was counted only a few times. The chain couples TRBV7-9 to TRBJ1-1; D is possibly TRBD1 (6 bases). The CDR3 consists of 17 residues. Germline CDR1 and CDR2: SEHNR and FQNEAQ (reference sequence). V lost 5 bases and J 5 bases, leaving 24 bases between the germline ends. The CDR3 nucleotides read TGTGCCAGCAGCCCCCGGGGGATGGGGGCATCGAGAACTGAAGCTTTCTTT. It encodes CASSPRGMGASRTEAFF.

The CDR3 nucleotides are TGTGCCAGCAGTTCGTCAGACAGGGTTCACGAGCAGTTCTTC. Encoded protein: CASSSSDRVHEQFF. This sequence joins TRBV28 and TRBJ2-1; 7 nucleotides line up with TRBD1. The germline V gene has CDR1 MDHEN and CDR2 SYDVKM. The J segment lost 10 bases and the V segment lost 4 bases, leaving 10 bases of the junction unmatched. The CDR3 length is 14 residues. The variable domain in full, completed from reference TRBV28 and TRBJ2-1, reads DVKVTQSSRYLVKRTGEKVFLECVQDMDHENMFWYRQDPGLGLRLIYFSYDVKMKEKGDIPEGYSVSREKKERFSLILESASTNQTSMYLCASSSSDRVHEQFFGPGTRLTVL.

This clone was seen a handful of times. The gene calls are TRBV19 and TRBJ2-1, with TRBD1 matching over 9 bases. The germline V gene has CDR1 LNHDA and CDR2 SQIVND (reference sequence). V lost 4 bases and J lost 9; bases outside the gene matches: 7. This CDR3 spans 14 amino acids. CDR3 bases: TGTGCCAGTAGTAGGGGACAGGGTAGAAGTGAGCAGTTCTTC. This codes for CASSRGQGRSEQFF.

This clone was detected once. The chain is built from TRBV6-5 and TRBJ2-1; 10 bases line up with TRBD2. The CDR3 is made up of 16 amino acids. With V trimmed by 0 bases and J by 7 bases, 6 bases remained unmatched. CDR1 MNHEY and CDR2 SVGAGI come from the germline V gene. CDR3 region: CASSYSPSGSRNEQFF. Written as DNA, the CDR3 is TGTGCCAGCAGTTACTCACCTAGCGGGAGTAGGAATGAGCAGTTCTTC.

The V call is TRBV19, the J call TRBJ1-1, with D hard to call. CDR3 length equals 17 residues. Deletions cut 2 bases from V and 8 bases from J, with 24 bases between. Germline V gene lookup returns CDR1 LNHDA and CDR2 SQIVND (reference sequence). The CDR3 nucleotides read TGTGCCAGTAGTATAAGGCGAACGGGGTGGAAGGGTACCGAAGCTTTCTTT. Amino acids: CASSIRRTGWKGTEAFF.

The chain recombines TRBV5-4 with TRBJ2-2, with unresolved D. Trimming stripped 0 bases from V and 3 bases from J, with 0 bases between. The germline V gene encodes CDR1 SGHNT and CDR2 YYREEE (reference sequence). This CDR3 has 12 residues. In DNA form, the CDR3 reads TGTGCCAGCAGCTTGGACACCGGGGAGCTGTTTTTT. It encodes CASSLDTGELFF.

The gene calls are TRBV2 and TRBJ2-7; no definite D call. The V gene lost 6 bases and the J gene lost 4 bases, with 10 bases spanning the gap. CDR3 length: 12 residues. The germline CDR1 and CDR2 sequences are SNHLY and FYNNEI. CDR3 bases: TGTGCCAGCAGCGACGACACGTACGAGCAGTACTTC. Its translation: CASSDDTYEQYF.

The chain is built from TRBV9 and TRBJ2-3; 8 nucleotides line up with TRBD2. CDR3 length: 16 amino acids. Per the germline V gene, CDR1 is SGDLS and CDR2 is YYNGEE. V was pared by 0 bases and J by 0 bases, with 3 bases of the junction left unmatched. CDR3 region: CASSVGGGTSTDTQYF. The DNA for the CDR3 is TGTGCCAGCAGCGTAGGCGGGGGGACAAGCACAGATACGCAGTATTTT.

The rearrangement uses TRBV29-1 and TRBJ2-3; D is possibly TRBD1 or TRBD2 (5 bases each). With 6 bases removed from V and 2 bases from J, the gap between germline ends came to 12 bases. The CDR3 is 13 amino acids. Germline V CDR1 and CDR2: SQVTM, ANQGSEA. CDR3 amino acids: CSVSEGTTDTQYF. The CDR3 DNA is TGCAGCGTCTCCGAGGGGACCACAGATACGCAGTATTTT.

V gene TRBV6-5 combines with J gene TRBJ2-5; 8 nucleotides line up with TRBD1. Germline values: CDR1 MNHEY, CDR2 SVGAGI. There are 15 residues in the CDR3. The V segment lost 6 bases and the J segment 4 bases; nucleotides outside the gene matches: 10. The CDR3 region has the DNA TGTGCCAGCAGGATACGGTGGACAGGGTCAGAGACCCAGTACTTC. Protein: CASRIRWTGSETQYF.

The chain links TRBV9 to TRBJ1-4; TRBD1 matches 7 bases. The germline CDR1 and CDR2 sequences are SGDLS and YYNGEE. The CDR3 loop spans 15 amino acids. The trim removed 4 bases at V and 3 bases at J, leaving 6 bases unmatched. The CDR3 DNA reads TGTGCCAGCAGCCCAAGGGACAGTTCTAATGAAAAACTGTTTTTT. Its protein is CASSPRDSSNEKLFF.

The V gene is TRBV7-8, the J gene TRBJ2-4; TRBD2 aligns across 15 bases. Germline CDR1 reads SGHVS; CDR2 reads FQNEAQ. The CDR3 covers 16 residues. The V and J ends lost 5 bases and 6 bases, in that order; junction bases with no gene match: 5. CDR3: CASSPWTSGRGNIQYF. The CDR3 nucleotides read TGTGCCAGCAGCCCGTGGACTAGCGGGAGGGGAAACATTCAGTACTTC.

This rearrangement joins TRBV28 to TRBJ2-1; D gene uncertain. Trimming removed 4 bases at V and 4 bases at J, with 5 bases between. The CDR3 contains 12 residues. The germline CDR1 and CDR2 sequences are MDHEN and SYDVKM. CDR3 in DNA: TGTGCCAGCAGTTGGGAATACAATGAGCAGTTCTTC. Protein sequence: CASSWEYNEQFF.

The chain has TRBV4-3 and TRBJ1-2, with D maybe TRBD1 (5 bases). V gave up 1 base and J gave up 4 bases, with 13 bases separating them. The CDR3 runs 15 residues. Germline CDR1 LGHNA, CDR2 YSLEER. The CDR3, as DNA: TGCGCCAGCAGCCAAGGTCTCGGGACTTCCTATGGCTACACCTTC. It yields the protein CASSQGLGTSYGYTF.

The V call is TRBV27, the J call TRBJ1-4; D may be TRBD1 (5 bases). Trimming shortened V by 6 bases and J by 4 bases, and 15 bases separated the two germline ends. The CDR3 is 15 amino acids. The germline V gene has CDR1 MNHEY and CDR2 SMNVEV (reference sequence). CDR3 amino acids: CASSRTGTHNEKLFF. In DNA, the CDR3 is TGTGCCAGCAGCCGTACCGGGACCCATAATGAAAAACTGTTTTTT.

The gene calls are TRBV19 and TRBJ1-1, with D unresolved. With 2 bases removed from V and 3 bases from J, the gap between germline ends came to 7 bases. Germline CDR1 and CDR2: LNHDA and SQIVND (reference sequence). This CDR3 is 13 amino acids long. In DNA form, the CDR3 reads TGTGCCAGTAGTATATCGACACACACTGAAGCTTTCTTT. Translating it yields CASSISTHTEAFF.

This chain joins TRBV28 and TRBJ1-1, with D unclear. The CDR3 totals 16 residues. Germline V gene data show CDR1 as MDHEN and CDR2 as SYDVKM. V was clipped by 5 bases and J by 0 bases, with 16 bases between them. The CDR3 region is CASSVEEFAMNTEAFF. The CDR3 DNA sequence: TGTGCCAGCAGTGTAGAAGAATTCGCTATGAACACTGAAGCTTTCTTT.

V and J are TRBV6-5 and TRBJ2-3, with D maybe TRBD2 (5 bases). The germline V and J ends were trimmed by 5 bases and 8 bases, with 17 bases remaining between them. Germline loops: CDR1 MNHEY, CDR2 SVGAGI. The CDR3 is 14 residues long. The CDR3 here is CASSPGLRDGTQYF. The CDR3 DNA reads as TGTGCCAGCAGTCCTGGACTGAGAGACGGTACGCAGTATTTT.

This clone was seen more than once but under ten times. This chain connects TRBV4-1 to TRBJ1-1; TRBD1 aligns across 8 bases. The CDR3 has 13 residues. Germline values: CDR1 MGHRA, CDR2 YSYEKL. The J segment lost 8 bases and the V segment lost 4 bases, leaving 6 bases of the junction unmatched. CDR3 sequence: CASSRLQGEEAFF. The CDR3 DNA follows: TGCGCCAGCAGCCGTTTACAGGGGGAGGAAGCTTTCTTT.

V is TRBV5-1 and J is TRBJ1-1; TRBD1 is a possible D gene (5 bases). Trimming stripped 2 bases from V and 8 bases from J, with 13 bases between. Germline assignment: CDR1 SGHRS and CDR2 YFSETQ. The CDR3 is made up of 13 amino acids. The CDR3 protein is CASSFGGVGEAFF. The CDR3 region has the DNA TGCGCCAGCAGCTTTGGAGGGGTCGGAGAAGCTTTCTTT.

This clone was detected a few times. The rearrangement uses TRBV5-5 and TRBJ1-1, with D possibly matching TRBD1 (6 bases). Germline CDR1 SGHKS, CDR2 YYEKEE (reference sequence). The ends were cut back, 4 bases at V and 0 bases at J, with 10 bases in the middle. The CDR3 is 14 amino acids. CDR3 in amino acids: CASSKGHLNTEAFF. The CDR3 DNA is TGTGCCAGCAGCAAGGGACATTTGAACACTGAAGCTTTCTTT. The variable domain in full, with the rest retrieved from reference TRBV5-5 and TRBJ1-1, is DAGVTQSPTHLIKTRGQQVTLRCSPISGHKSVSWYQQVLGQGPQFIFQYYEKEERGRGNFPDRFSARQFPNYSSELNVNALLLGDSALYLCASSKGHLNTEAFFGQGTRLTVV.